The clone carrying this TCR beta chain was observed a single time. The antigen is undetermined. The data were taken from a study of immune heterogeneity within non-small cell lung tumors. General observations from the study: Local T-cell repertoire clonality was correlated with local tumor mutational burden, and the correlation was positive. It was moderate in strength but statistically significant (R about 0.35). Patients largely differed in their high-frequency T-cell receptor beta clonotypes. Identical dominant CDR3 beta clonotypes recurred among a patient's tumor sites, alongside site-unique high-frequency clones.

Bulk tumor genomic DNA constituted the template, at around 600 ng per sample. Spaced far apart, several biopsies were taken from each primary tumor during surgery. Curative operations were performed on patients who had untreated, newly diagnosed non-small cell lung cancer. A total of about 14 patients with newly diagnosed non-small cell lung cancer, all of whom were undergoing surgery with curative intent, made up the donors. TCR beta CDR3 regions came from multiplex PCR with 32 forward V and 13 reverse J primers. TCRdb fed the multiplex PCR reads into MiXCR, producing one record per CDR3 protein. In the table there are more than 9,000 distinct CDR3 sequences, almost 30% of which are singletons. This CDR3 contains 15 residues. After removal of 5 bases from V and 7 bases from J, the junction contained 7 bases not matched to a gene. Germline values: CDR1 SEHNR, CDR2 FQNEAQ (reference sequence).

The source is a woman aged 60-75 years with non-small cell lung cancer. Sequencing was carried out using lung tumor tissue. This chain joins TRBV7-9 and TRBJ1-5; 11 bases fit TRBD1. DNA for the CDR3: TGTGCCAGCAGCCCCAGGACAGGGGGCGGCCAGCCCCAGCATTTT. Translation: CASSPRTGGGQPQHF.